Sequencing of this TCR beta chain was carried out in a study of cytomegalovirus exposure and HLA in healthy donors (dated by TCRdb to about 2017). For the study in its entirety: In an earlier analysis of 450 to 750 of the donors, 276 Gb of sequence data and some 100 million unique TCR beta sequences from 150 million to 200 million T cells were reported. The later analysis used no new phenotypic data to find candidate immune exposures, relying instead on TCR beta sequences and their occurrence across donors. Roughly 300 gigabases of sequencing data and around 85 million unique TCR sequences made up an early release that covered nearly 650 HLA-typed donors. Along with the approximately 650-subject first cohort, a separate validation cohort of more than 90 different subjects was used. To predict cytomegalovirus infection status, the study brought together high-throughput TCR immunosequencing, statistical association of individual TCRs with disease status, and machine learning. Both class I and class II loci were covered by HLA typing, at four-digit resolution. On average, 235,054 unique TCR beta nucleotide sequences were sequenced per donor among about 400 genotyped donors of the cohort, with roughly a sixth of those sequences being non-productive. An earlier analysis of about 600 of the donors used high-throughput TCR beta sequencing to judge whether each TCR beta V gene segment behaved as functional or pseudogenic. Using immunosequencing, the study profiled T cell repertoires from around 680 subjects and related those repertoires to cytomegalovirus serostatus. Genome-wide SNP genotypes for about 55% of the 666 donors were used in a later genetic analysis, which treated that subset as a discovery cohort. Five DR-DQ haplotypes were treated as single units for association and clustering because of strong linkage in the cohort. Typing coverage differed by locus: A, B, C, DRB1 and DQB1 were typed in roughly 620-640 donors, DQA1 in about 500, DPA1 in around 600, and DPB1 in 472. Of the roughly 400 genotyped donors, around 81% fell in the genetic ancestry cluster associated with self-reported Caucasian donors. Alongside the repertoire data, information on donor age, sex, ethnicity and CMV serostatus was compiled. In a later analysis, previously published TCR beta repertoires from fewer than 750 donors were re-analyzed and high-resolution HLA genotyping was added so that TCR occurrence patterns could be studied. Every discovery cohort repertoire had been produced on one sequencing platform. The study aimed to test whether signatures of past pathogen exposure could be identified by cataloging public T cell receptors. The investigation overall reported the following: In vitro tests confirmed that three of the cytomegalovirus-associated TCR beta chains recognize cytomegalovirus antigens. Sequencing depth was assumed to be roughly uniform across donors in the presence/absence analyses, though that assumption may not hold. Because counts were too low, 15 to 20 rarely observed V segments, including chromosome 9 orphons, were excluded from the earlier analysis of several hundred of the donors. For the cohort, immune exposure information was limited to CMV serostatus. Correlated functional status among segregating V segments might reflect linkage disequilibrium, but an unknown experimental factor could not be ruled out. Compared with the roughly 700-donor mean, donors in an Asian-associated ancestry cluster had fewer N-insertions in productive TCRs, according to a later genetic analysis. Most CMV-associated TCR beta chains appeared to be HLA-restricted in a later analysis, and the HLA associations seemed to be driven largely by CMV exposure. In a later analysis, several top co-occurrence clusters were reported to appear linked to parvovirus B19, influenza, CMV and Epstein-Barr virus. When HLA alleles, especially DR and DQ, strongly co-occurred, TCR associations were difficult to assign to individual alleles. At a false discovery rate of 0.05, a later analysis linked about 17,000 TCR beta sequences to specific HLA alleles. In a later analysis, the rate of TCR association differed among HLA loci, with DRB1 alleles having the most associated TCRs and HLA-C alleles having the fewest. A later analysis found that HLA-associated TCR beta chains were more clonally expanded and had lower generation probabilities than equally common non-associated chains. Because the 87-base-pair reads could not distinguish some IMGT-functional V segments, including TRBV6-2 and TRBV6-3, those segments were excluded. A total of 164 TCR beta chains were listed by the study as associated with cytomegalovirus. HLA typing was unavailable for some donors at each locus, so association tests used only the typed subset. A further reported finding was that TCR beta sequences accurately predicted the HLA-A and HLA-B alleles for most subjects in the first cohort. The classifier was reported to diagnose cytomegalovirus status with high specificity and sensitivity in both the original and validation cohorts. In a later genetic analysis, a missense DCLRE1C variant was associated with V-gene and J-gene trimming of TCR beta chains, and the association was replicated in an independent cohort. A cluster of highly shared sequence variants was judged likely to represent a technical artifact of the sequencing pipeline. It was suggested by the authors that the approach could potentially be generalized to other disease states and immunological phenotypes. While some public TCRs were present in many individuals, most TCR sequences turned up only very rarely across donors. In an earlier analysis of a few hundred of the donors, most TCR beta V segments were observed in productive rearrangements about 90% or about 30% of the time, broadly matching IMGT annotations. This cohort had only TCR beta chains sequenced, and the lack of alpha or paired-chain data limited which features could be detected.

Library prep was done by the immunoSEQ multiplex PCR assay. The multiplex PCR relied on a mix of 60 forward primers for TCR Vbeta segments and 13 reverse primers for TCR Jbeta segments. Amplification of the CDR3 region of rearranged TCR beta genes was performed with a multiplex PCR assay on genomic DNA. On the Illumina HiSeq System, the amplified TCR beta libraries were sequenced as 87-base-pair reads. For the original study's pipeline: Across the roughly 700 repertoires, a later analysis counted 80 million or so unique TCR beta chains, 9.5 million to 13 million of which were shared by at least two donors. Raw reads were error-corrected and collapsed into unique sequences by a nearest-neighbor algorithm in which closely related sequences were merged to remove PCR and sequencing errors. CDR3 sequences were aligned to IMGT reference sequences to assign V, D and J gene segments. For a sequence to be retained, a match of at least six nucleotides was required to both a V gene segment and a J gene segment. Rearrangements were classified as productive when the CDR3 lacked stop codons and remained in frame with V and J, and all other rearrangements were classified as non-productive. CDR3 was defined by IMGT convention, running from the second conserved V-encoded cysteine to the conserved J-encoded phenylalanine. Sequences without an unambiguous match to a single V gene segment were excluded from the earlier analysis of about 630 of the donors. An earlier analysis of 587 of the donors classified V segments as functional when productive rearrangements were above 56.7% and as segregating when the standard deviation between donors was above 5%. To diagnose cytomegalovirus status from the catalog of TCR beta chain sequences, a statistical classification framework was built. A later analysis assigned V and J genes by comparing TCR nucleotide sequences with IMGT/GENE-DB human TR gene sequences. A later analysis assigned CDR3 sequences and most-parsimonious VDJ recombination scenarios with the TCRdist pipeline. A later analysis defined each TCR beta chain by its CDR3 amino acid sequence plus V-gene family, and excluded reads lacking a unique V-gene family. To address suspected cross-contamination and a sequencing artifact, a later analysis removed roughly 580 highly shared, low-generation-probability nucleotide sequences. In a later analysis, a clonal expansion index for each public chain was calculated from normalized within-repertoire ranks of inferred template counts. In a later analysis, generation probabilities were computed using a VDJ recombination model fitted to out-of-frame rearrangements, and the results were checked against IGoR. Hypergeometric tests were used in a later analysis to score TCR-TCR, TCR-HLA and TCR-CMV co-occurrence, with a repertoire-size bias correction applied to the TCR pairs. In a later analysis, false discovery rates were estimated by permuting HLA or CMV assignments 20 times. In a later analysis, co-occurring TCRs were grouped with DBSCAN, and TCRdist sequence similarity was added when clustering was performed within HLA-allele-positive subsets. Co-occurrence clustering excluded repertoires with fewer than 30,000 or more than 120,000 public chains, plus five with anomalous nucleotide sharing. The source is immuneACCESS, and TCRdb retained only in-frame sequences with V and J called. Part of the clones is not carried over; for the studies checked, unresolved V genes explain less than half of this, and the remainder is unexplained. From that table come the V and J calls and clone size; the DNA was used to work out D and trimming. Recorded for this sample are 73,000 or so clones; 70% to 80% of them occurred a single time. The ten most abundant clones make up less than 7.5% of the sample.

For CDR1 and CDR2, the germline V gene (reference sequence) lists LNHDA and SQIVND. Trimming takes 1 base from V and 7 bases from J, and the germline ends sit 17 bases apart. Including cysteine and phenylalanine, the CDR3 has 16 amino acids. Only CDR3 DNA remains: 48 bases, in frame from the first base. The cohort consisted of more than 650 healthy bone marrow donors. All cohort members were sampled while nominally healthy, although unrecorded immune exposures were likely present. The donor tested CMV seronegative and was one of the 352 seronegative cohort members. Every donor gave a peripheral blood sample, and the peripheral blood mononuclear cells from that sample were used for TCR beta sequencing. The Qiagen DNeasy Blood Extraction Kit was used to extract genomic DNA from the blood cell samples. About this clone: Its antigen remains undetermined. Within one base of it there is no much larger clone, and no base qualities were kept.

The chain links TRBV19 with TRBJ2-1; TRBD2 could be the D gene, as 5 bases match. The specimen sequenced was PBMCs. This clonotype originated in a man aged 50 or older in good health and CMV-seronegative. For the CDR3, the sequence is CASSIVRVSVGNEQFF. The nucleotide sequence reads TGTGCCAGTAGTATAGTGAGGGTCTCGGTGGGGAATGAGCAGTTCTTC.